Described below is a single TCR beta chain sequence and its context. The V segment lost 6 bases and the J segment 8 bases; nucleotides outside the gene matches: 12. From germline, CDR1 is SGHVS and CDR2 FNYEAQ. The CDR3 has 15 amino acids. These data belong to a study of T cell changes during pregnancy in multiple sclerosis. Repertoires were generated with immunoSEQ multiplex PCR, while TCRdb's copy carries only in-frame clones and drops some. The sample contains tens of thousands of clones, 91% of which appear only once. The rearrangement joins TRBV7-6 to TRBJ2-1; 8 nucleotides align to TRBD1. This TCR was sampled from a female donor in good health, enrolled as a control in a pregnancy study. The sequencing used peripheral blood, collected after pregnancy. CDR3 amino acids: CASSTGRQGSDEQFF. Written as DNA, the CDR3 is TGTGCCAGCAGTACGGGCCGACAGGGGAGCGATGAGCAGTTCTTC.